This record looks at one TCR beta chain sequence and its context. Its antigen is not known. The germline V gene has CDR1 SEHNR and CDR2 FQNEAQ (reference sequence). After removal of 5 bases from V and 7 bases from J, the junction contained 5 bases not matched to a gene. The CDR3 runs 15 residues. The donors gave bone marrow, and they were healthy. The PCR had 60 Vbeta and 13 Jbeta primers. Data came from immunoSEQ multiplex PCR; TCRdb stores just in-frame clones and leaves some out. The sample consists of over 150,000 clones, around 68% of them appearing once. This sample stems from a study of cytomegalovirus exposure and HLA in healthy donors. Study at large: Membership in the Caucasian-associated ancestry cluster was found for around four fifths of approximately 400 genotyped donors. Study-wide findings and caveats: Sequencing had likely introduced a cluster of highly shared sequence variants as an artifact. Later genetic work tied a missense DCLRE1C variant to beta-chain V and J trimming.

The V gene is TRBV7-9, the J gene TRBJ2-1; 13 bases fit TRBD2. This TCR derives from a man aged 45-65 years in good health and CMV-seronegative. The source material was PBMCs. For the CDR3, the DNA is TGTGCCAGCAGCCTAACTAGCGGGGGGGCTAATGAGCAGTTCTTC. This encodes CASSLTSGGANEQFF.